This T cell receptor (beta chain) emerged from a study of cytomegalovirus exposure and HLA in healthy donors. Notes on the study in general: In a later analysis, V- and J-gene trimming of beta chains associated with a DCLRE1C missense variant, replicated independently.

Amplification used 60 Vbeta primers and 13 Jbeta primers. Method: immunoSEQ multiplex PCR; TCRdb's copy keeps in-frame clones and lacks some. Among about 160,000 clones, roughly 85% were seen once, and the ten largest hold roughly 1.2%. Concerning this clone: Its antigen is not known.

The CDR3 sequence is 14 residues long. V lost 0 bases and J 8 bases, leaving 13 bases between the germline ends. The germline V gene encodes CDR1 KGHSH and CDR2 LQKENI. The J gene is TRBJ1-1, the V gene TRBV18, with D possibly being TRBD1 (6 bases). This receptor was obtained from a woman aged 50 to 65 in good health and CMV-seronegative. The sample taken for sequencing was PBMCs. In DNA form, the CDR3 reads TGTGCCAGCTCACCACCTTCCGGGACACCCGAAGCTTTCTTT. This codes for CASSPPSGTPEAFF.